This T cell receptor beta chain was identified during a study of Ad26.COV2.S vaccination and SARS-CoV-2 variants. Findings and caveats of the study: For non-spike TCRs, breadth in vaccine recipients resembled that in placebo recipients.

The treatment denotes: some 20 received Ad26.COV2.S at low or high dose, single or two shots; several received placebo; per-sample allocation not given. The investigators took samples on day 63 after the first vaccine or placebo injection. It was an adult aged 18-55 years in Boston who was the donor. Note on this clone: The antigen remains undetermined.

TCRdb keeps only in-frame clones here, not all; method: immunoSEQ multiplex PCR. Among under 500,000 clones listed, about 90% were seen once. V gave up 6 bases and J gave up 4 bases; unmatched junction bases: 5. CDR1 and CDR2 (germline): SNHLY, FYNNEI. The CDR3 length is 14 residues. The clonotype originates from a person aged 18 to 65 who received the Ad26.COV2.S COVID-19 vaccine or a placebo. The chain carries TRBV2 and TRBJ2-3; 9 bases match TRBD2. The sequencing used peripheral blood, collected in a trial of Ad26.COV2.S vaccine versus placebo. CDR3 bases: TGTGCCAGCAGGCGGGGGGGCCTGTCAGATACGCAGTATTTT. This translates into CASRRGGLSDTQYF. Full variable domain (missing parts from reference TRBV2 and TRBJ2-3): EPEVTQTPSHQVTQMGQEVILRCVPISNHLYFYWYRQILGQKVEFLVSFYNNEISEKSEIFDDQFSVERPDGSNFTLKIRSTKLEDSAMYFCASRRGGLSDTQYFGPGTRLTVL.